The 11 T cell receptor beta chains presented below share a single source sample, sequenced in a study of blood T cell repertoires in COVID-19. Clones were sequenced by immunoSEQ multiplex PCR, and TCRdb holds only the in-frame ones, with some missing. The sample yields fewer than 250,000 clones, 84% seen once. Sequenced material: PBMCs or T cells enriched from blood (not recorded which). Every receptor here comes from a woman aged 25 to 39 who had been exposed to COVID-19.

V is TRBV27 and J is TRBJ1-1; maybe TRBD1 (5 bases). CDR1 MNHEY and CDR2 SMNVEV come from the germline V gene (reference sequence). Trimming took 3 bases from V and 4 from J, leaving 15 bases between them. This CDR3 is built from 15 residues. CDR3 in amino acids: CASSLTDSVGTEAFF. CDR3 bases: TGTGCCAGCAGTTTGACAGACTCGGTGGGCACTGAAGCTTTCTTT.

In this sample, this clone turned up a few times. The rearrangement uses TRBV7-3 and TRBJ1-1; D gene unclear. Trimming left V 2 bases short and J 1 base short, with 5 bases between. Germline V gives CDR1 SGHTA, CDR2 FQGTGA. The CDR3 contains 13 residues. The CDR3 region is CASSLLANTEAFF. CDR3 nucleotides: TGTGCCAGCAGCTTACTAGCGAACACTGAAGCTTTCTTT.

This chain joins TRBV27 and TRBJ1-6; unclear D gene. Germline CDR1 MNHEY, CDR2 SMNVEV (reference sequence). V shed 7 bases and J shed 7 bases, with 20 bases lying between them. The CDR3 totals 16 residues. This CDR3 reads CASTRLEGSANSPLHF. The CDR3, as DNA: TGTGCCAGCACCAGATTAGAGGGATCGGCGAATTCACCCCTCCACTTT.

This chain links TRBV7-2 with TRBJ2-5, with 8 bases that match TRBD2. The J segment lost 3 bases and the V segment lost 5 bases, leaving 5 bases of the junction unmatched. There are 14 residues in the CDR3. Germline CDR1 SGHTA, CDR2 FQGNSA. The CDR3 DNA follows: TGTGCCAGCAGCCTTAGCGGGGCCAAAGAGACCCAGTACTTC. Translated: CASSLSGAKETQYF. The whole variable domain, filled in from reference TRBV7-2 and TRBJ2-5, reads GAGVSQSPSNKVTEKGKDVELRCDPISGHTALYWYRQSLGQGLEFLIYFQGNSAPDKSGLPSDRFSAERTGGSVSTLTIQRTQQEDSAVYLCASSLSGAKETQYFGPGTRLLVL.

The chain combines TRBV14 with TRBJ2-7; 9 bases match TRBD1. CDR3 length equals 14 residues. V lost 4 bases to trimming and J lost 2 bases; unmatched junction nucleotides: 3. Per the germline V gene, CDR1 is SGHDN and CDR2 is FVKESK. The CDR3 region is CASSLGTGPYEQYF. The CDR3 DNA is TGTGCCAGCAGCCTTGGGACAGGGCCCTACGAGCAGTACTTC.

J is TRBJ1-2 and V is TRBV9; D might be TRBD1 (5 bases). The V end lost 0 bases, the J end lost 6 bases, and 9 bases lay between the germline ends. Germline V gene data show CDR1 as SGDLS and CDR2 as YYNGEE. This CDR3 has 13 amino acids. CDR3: CASSVGAGHGYTF. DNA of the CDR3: TGTGCCAGCAGCGTAGGGGCGGGGCATGGCTACACCTTC.

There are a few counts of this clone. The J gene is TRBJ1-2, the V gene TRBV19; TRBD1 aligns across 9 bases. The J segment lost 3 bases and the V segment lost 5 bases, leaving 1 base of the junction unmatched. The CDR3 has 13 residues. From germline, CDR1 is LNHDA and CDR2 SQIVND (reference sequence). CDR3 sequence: CASSRDRDYGYTF. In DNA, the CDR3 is TGTGCCAGTAGTCGGGACAGGGACTATGGCTACACCTTC.

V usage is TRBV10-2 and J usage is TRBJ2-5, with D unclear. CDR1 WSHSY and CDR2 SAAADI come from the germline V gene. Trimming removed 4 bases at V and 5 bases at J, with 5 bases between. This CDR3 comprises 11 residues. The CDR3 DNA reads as TGCGCCAGCAGTGTGAGGGAGACCCAGTACTTC. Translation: CASSVRETQYF.

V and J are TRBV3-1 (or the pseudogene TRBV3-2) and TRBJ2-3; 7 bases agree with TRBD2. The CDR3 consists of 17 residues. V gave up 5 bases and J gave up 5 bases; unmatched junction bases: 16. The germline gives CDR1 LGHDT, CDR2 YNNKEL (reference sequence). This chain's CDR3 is CASSNGRLATGGDTQYF. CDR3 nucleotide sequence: TGTGCCAGCAGCAATGGGCGTCTGGCCACGGGGGGAGATACGCAGTATTTT.

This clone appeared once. CDR3 residues: CASSHTPEENSPLHF. The CDR3 DNA reads TGTGCCAGCAGCCATACCCCGGAGGAAAATTCACCCCTCCACTTT. The chain carries TRBV3-1 (or the pseudogene TRBV3-2) and TRBJ1-6; D gene ambiguous. The CDR3 covers 15 residues. Trimming took 3 bases from V and 7 from J, leaving 13 bases between them. Per the germline V gene, CDR1 is LGHDT and CDR2 is YNNKEL (reference sequence).

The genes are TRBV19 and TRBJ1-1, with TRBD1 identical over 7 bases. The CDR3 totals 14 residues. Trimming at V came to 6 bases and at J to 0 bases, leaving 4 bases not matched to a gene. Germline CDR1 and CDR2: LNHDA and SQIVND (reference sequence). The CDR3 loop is CASRGQLMNTEAFF. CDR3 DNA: TGTGCCAGTAGGGGACAGTTGATGAACACTGAAGCTTTCTTT.